This TCR beta chain is drawn from a study of blood T cells in healthy people across ages. This CDR3 comprises 9 residues. Germline lookup yields CDR1 SEHNR and CDR2 FQNEAQ (reference sequence). Alongside a J-beta primer mix, a sample-barcoded 5' primer served in a second PCR lasting roughly 6 to 11 cycles. In TCRdb, the 5' RACE reads were re-called with MiXCR into one record per CDR3 protein. The profile shows roughly 700,000 distinct CDR3 sequences, about 30% of them singletons. Study-level results: Those diversity estimates obtained from one million T cells were thought to be underestimates. Donor CMV status, an unknown factor, possibly confounded changes in expanded clonotypes.

Turning to this clonotype: Its target is not known. Just one base apart from a much larger clone, this may be a read error.

There were healthy Caucasian individuals from Russia, aged roughly 6 to 90, serving as donors. This clonotype was obtained from a woman older than 75 in good health. Sequencing was performed on blood. J is TRBJ2-4 and V is TRBV7-9; no clear D gene. Written as DNA, the CDR3 is TGTGCCTGCGAGGAGACCCAGGACTTC. Translating gives CACEETQDF. Based on the CDR3 plus reference TRBV7-9 and TRBJ2-4, the full variable domain is DTGVSQNPRHKITKRGQNVTFRCDPISEHNRLYWYRQTLGQGPEFLTYFQNEAQLEKSRLLSDRFSAERPKGSFSTLEIQRTEQGDSAMYLCACEETQDFGAGTRLSVL.